The 27 T cell receptor beta chains below all came from one sample that was sequenced in a study of blood T cell repertoires in COVID-19. Sequencing was performed with immunoSEQ multiplex PCR; in TCRdb, only in-frame clones are kept and a portion is missing. Among around 250,000 clones listed, 85% were seen once. The sequencing sample was made of peripheral blood. The receptors stem from a man aged 50-60 years with active or convalescent COVID-19.

This clone showed up just a few times. In DNA form, the CDR3 reads TGTGCCAGCAGTCCCCGGGATAGACCCACTTACGAGCAGTACTTC. This gives the protein CASSPRDRPTYEQYF. The chain carries TRBV28 and TRBJ2-7; TRBD2 is a possible D gene (5 bases). The V and J ends lost 5 bases and 4 bases respectively, with 18 bases between them. The CDR3 sequence is 15 residues long. Looked up from germline, CDR1 is MDHEN and CDR2 is SYDVKM.

The V call is TRBV6-5, the J call TRBJ1-2; no firm D call. This CDR3 is 13 amino acids long. The germline V gene encodes CDR1 MNHEY and CDR2 SVGAGI. Trimming left V 6 bases short and J 6 bases short, with 14 bases between. CDR3 nucleotides: TGTGCCAGCAGGAGGAACGTTGGCGATGGCTACACCTTC. Protein product: CASRRNVGDGYTF.

The V call is TRBV6-5, the J call TRBJ1-2; unclear D gene. The CDR3 extends over 13 amino acids. V shed 6 bases and J shed 5 bases, with 13 bases lying between them. CDR1 and CDR2 (germline): MNHEY, SVGAGI. The CDR3 sequence is CASRQPGYYGYTF. For the CDR3, the DNA is TGTGCCAGCAGACAACCAGGTTATTATGGCTACACCTTC.

This clone appeared a few times. The chain employs TRBV4-1 and TRBJ2-7; TRBD2 matches 8 bases. The germline V gene has CDR1 MGHRA and CDR2 YSYEKL. The CDR3 has 15 residues. Trimming cost V 4 bases and J 2 bases; bases outside gene matches: 7. In DNA form, the CDR3 reads TGCGCCAGCAGCCGGTTGACTAGCGAAACCTACGAGCAGTACTTC. Protein sequence: CASSRLTSETYEQYF.

The chain uses TRBV9 and TRBJ2-1; 8 bases are shared with TRBD2. Germline CDR1 reads SGDLS; CDR2 reads YYNGEE. V lost 6 bases and J lost 9; bases outside the gene matches: 11. The length of the CDR3 is 14 residues. The CDR3 nucleotides are TGTGCCAGCAACAATCTAGCGGGCTCGAGTGAGCAGTTCTTC. Translation: CASNNLAGSSEQFF.

This clone was detected once. This rearrangement joins TRBV7-9 to TRBJ1-4, with D possibly TRBD1 on 6 matching bases. The CDR3 spans 14 residues. Deletions cut 4 bases from V and 3 bases from J, with 9 bases between. Germline V gives CDR1 SEHNR, CDR2 FQNEAQ (reference sequence). The CDR3 coding sequence is TGTGCCAGCAGCTCTAGACAGGCTAATGAAAAACTGTTTTTT. Encoded protein: CASSSRQANEKLFF.

The rearrangement links TRBV6-2 or TRBV6-3 to TRBJ1-1; the D gene is possibly TRBD1 (5 bases). Trimming took off 2 bases at V and 3 bases at J, with 10 bases between the two ends. Per the germline V gene, CDR1 is MNHEY and CDR2 is SVGEGT. This CDR3 has 14 residues. CDR3 nucleotides: TGTGCCAGCAGTTACATCCAAGGGGACACTGAAGCTTTCTTT. This encodes CASSYIQGDTEAFF.

This rearrangement joins TRBV7-2 to TRBJ1-5, with D possibly being TRBD1 (5 bases). The CDR3 is made up of 13 amino acids. The V end was cut by 5 bases, the J end by 4 bases, with 9 bases between. Germline CDR1 SGHTA, CDR2 FQGNSA. The CDR3 DNA reads TGTGCCAGCAGCGCAGACAGAAATCAGCCCCAGCATTTT. Translated: CASSADRNQPQHF. Filled out from reference TRBV7-2 and TRBJ1-5, the complete variable domain reads GAGVSQSPSNKVTEKGKDVELRCDPISGHTALYWYRQSLGQGLEFLIYFQGNSAPDKSGLPSDRFSAERTGGSVSTLTIQRTQQEDSAVYLCASSADRNQPQHFGDGTRLSIL.

Turning to this clone: Additional DNA sequences in this sample encode the identical CDR3. This sequence joins TRBV7-2 and TRBJ2-5; 8 bases are a match to TRBD1. The CDR3 runs to 15 residues. The junction had 7 bases not matched to a gene; V was cut back by 2 bases and J by 5 bases. Germline lookup yields CDR1 SGHTA and CDR2 FQGNSA. CDR3 bases: TGTGCCAGCAGCTTACGGACAGGGACGGGGGAGACCCAGTACTTC. This gives the protein CASSLRTGTGETQYF.

The chain combines TRBV5-4 with TRBJ2-7, with TRBD2 as a possible D gene (6 bases). Germline V gene data show CDR1 as SGHNT and CDR2 as YYREEE (reference sequence). This CDR3 spans 13 amino acids. V shed 4 bases and J shed 4 bases, with 12 bases lying between them. CDR3 bases: TGTGCCAGCAGCCCCGACGGACTATACGAGCAGTACTTC. This translates into CASSPDGLYEQYF.

The genes are TRBV19 and TRBJ2-7, with D possibly matching TRBD2 (6 bases). Germline CDR1 is LNHDA and CDR2 is SQIVND (reference sequence). The CDR3 loop spans 13 amino acids. The V and J ends lost 5 bases and 4 bases respectively, with 12 bases between them. CDR3 DNA: TGTGCCAGTAGTCGTTCGGGGAGGTACGAGCAGTACTTC. Its protein is CASSRSGRYEQYF.

This clone showed up just once. The chain couples TRBV25-1 to TRBJ1-2; D gene uncertain. Germline loops: CDR1 MGHDK, CDR2 SYGVNS. With 4 bases removed from V and 7 bases from J, the gap between germline ends came to 10 bases. This CDR3 is built from 12 residues. CDR3: CASSASVSGYTF. In DNA, the CDR3 is TGTGCCAGCAGTGCGTCGGTGTCTGGCTACACCTTC.

This rearrangement joins TRBV19 to TRBJ1-4; tentative D call: TRBD1 (6 bases). The V gene's germline CDR1 is LNHDA and CDR2 SQIVND (reference sequence). V was pared by 4 bases and J by 11 bases, with 20 bases between. The CDR3 sequence is 15 residues long. CDR3 in DNA: TGTGCCAGTAGTAAGGAACAGGGAGCCTTTGACAAACTGTTTTTT. This encodes CASSKEQGAFDKLFF.

This clone was seen once. The chain couples TRBV7-2 to TRBJ2-7; D perhaps matches TRBD1 (5 bases). V was clipped by 1 base and J by 1 base, with 8 bases between them. Germline CDR1 reads SGHTA; CDR2 reads FQGNSA. This CDR3 has 14 residues. The CDR3 loop is CASSLEKGSYEQYF. The CDR3 DNA reads TGTGCCAGCAGCTTAGAAAAGGGGTCCTACGAGCAGTACTTC.

The rearrangement links TRBV11-2 to TRBJ2-7, with a tentative D call TRBD2 (5 bases). Trimming took 0 bases from V and 3 from J, leaving 18 bases between them. In germline, CDR1 is SGHAT, CDR2 FQNNGV. CDR3 length: 17 amino acids. This CDR3 reads CASSLDPRHSTSYEQYF. The CDR3 DNA sequence: TGTGCCAGCAGCTTAGATCCGAGGCATTCAACTAGCTACGAGCAGTACTTC.

In this sample, this clone turned up once. The CDR3 nucleotides are TGTGCCAGTAGTATGACTAGCGGGAGGTCAGATACGCAGTATTTT. Its protein is CASSMTSGRSDTQYF. V is TRBV19 and J is TRBJ2-3, with TRBD2 matching over 13 bases. CDR3 length: 15 residues. Trimming at V came to 3 bases and at J to 4 bases, leaving 1 base not matched to a gene. Germline assignment: CDR1 LNHDA and CDR2 SQIVND (reference sequence).

V and J are TRBV4-3 and TRBJ1-5; weak D call: TRBD1 (5 bases). Germline CDR1 and CDR2: LGHNA and YSLEER. This CDR3 spans 15 amino acids. Trimming removed 1 base at V and 5 bases at J, with 12 bases between. The chain's CDR3 is CASSQVIRGDQPQHF. Here the CDR3 DNA reads TGCGCCAGCAGCCAAGTCATCCGGGGGGATCAGCCCCAGCATTTT.

In DNA form, the CDR3 reads TGTGCCAGCAGCCAGGGACAGGGATCCTACAATGAGCAGTTCTTC. Protein product: CASSQGQGSYNEQFF. The chain joins TRBV3-1 (or the pseudogene TRBV3-2) to TRBJ2-1, with 9 nucleotides matching TRBD1. Germline V gene sequence: CDR1 LGHDT, CDR2 YNNKEL (reference sequence). Losses at the gene ends were 3 bases for V and 1 base for J; bases not matched to a gene: 1. This CDR3 region has 15 residues.

The chain has TRBV3-1 (or the pseudogene TRBV3-2) and TRBJ2-1; D is uncertain. Germline V gene sequence: CDR1 LGHDT, CDR2 YNNKEL (reference sequence). Trimming stripped 0 bases from V and 7 bases from J, with 16 bases between. The CDR3 sequence is 16 residues long. The CDR3 spells CASSQDRNLLRNEQFF. As DNA, the CDR3 is TGTGCCAGCAGCCAAGATAGGAACCTTCTGAGGAATGAGCAGTTCTTC.

This clone came up a few times. The rearrangement joins TRBV23-1 to TRBJ1-5, with D hard to call. TRBV23-1 is designated an ORF whose function remains uncertain. The CDR3 spans 15 residues. Trimming took 3 bases from V and 0 from J, leaving 9 bases between them. The CDR3 region has the DNA TGCGCCAGCAGTCATAGCGAAAGTAGCAATCAGCCCCAGCATTTT. This translates into CASSHSESSNQPQHF.

V gene TRBV29-1 combines with J gene TRBJ1-2; 8 nucleotides align to TRBD1. The ends lost 3 bases at V and 0 bases at J; junction bases unmatched: 9. CDR1 SQVTM and CDR2 ANQGSEA come from the germline V gene. The CDR3 spans 16 residues. The CDR3 coding sequence is TGCAGCGTTGATGCGGCCGGGGACAGGACTAACTATGGCTACACCTTC. Protein product: CSVDAAGDRTNYGYTF.

This rearrangement joins TRBV23-1 to TRBJ1-2; 9 nucleotides match TRBD1. TRBV23-1 is treated as an ORF (open reading frame) with a function not yet certain. Germline trimming cut 0 bases from V and 4 bases from J; bases unmatched to any gene: 6. This CDR3 spans 16 amino acids. In DNA, the CDR3 is TGCGCCAGCAGTCAATCGTACAGGGGGCGCTTCTATGGCTACACCTTC. This codes for CASSQSYRGRFYGYTF.

V gene TRBV9 combines with J gene TRBJ2-3; maybe TRBD2 (6 bases). Germline V CDR1 and CDR2: SGDLS, YYNGEE. The V and J ends lost 0 bases and 4 bases respectively, with 18 bases between them. The CDR3 has 17 residues. CDR3 sequence reads: CASSVGGGAEGSDTQYF. CDR3 in DNA: TGTGCCAGCAGCGTAGGGGGAGGAGCGGAGGGGTCAGATACGCAGTATTTT.

V usage is TRBV30 and J usage is TRBJ1-2; no definite D call. This CDR3 spans 13 amino acids. The V and J ends lost 4 bases and 2 bases respectively, with 11 bases between them. CDR1 is GTSNPN and CDR2 is SVGIG in the germline V gene (reference sequence). In DNA, the CDR3 is TGTGCCTGGACCAACAGATCCAACTATGGCTACACCTTC. Residues: CAWTNRSNYGYTF.

This clone appeared once. The chain recombines TRBV5-1 with TRBJ1-1; no clear D gene. The germline gives CDR1 SGHRS, CDR2 YFSETQ. The V gene lost 4 bases and the J gene lost 0 bases, with 13 bases spanning the gap. The CDR3 sequence is 15 residues long. The CDR3, as DNA: TGCGCCAGCAGCCCCACTGGAGGCATGAACACTGAAGCTTTCTTT. Translation: CASSPTGGMNTEAFF. Based on the CDR3 plus reference TRBV5-1 and TRBJ1-1, the full variable domain is KAGVTQTPRYLIKTRGQQVTLSCSPISGHRSVSWYQQTPGQGLQFLFEYFSETQRNKGNFPGRFSGRQFSNSRSEMNVSTLELGDSALYLCASSPTGGMNTEAFFGQGTRLTVV.

The V gene is TRBV3-1 (or the pseudogene TRBV3-2), the J gene TRBJ2-2, with 9 bases fitting TRBD1. V shed 1 base, J shed 2 bases, and the junction held 2 bases outside the gene matches. The CDR3 has 16 amino acids. Germline CDR1 and CDR2: LGHDT and YNNKEL (reference sequence). The DNA of the CDR3 is TGTGCCAGCAGCCAAGGGACAGGGGTTAACACCGGGGAGCTGTTTTTT. Its protein is CASSQGTGVNTGELFF.

This chain connects TRBV19 to TRBJ2-3; 9 bases line up with TRBD1. J lost 0 bases, V lost 5 bases, and 3 bases had no gene match. Looked up from germline, CDR1 is LNHDA and CDR2 is SQIVND (reference sequence). This CDR3 is built from 15 residues. The CDR3 loop reads CASSPGQGSTDTQYF. CDR3 DNA: TGTGCCAGTAGTCCAGGACAGGGGAGCACAGATACGCAGTATTTT.